The clone carrying this T cell receptor beta chain has more than one count but fewer than ten. As yet, its antigen is unknown. Investigators prepared the TCR beta libraries by applying iRepertoire HTBI primers and Arm-PCR of CDR3 regions. Per the original data handling: Across the samples, identification revealed about 62 TRBV and around 14 TRBJ segments. MiXCR was run by TCRdb on the multiplex PCR reads, yielding one entry per CDR3 protein. TCRdb, rather than the study authors, made the V and J calls. The top ten clones hold approximately 15% of a sample with about 430,000 distinct CDR3 sequences, approximately 22% of them seen once. The data originate from a study of regulatory T cells in long-lasting Graves disease. Study findings and constraints: Those with persistent Graves' had less TCR diversity than newly diagnosed patients.

As for time point: persistent/refractory GD, antithyroid drugs over 5 years with positive TRAb. PBMC RNA was the source of the TCR library. The receptor was derived from a female donor with Graves disease. The specimen comprised peripheral blood mononuclear cells (PBMCs), sampled when the disease was refractory, from a patient treated with antithyroid drugs.

CDR3 residues: CSVEGQGHSWRETQYF. In DNA form, the CDR3 reads TGCAGCGTTGAGGGACAGGGGCACTCTTGGAGGGAGACCCAGTACTTC. The chain links TRBV29-1 to TRBJ2-5, with 10 bases lining up with TRBD1. Germline V CDR1 and CDR2: SQVTM, ANQGSEA. This CDR3 is built from 16 residues. V lost 3 bases to trimming and J lost 5 bases; unmatched junction nucleotides: 12.